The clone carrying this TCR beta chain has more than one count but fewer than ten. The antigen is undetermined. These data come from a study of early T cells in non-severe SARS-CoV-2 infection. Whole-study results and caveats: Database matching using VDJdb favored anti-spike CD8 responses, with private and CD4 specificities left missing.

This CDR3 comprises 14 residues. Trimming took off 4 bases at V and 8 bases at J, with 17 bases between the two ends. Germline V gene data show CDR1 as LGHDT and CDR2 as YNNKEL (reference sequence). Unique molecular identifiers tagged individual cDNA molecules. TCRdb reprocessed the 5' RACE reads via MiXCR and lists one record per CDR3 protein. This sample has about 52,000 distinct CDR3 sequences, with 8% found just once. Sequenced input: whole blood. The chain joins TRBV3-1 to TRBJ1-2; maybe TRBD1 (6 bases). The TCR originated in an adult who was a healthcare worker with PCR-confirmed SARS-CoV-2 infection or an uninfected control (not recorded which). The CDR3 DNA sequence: TGTGCCAGCAGCCCTGGGACACTCCAAGGGGGCTACACCTTC. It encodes CASSPGTLQGGYTF.